The present T cell receptor beta chain was sequenced within a study of identifying expanded T cells in peripheral blood. The germline CDR1 and CDR2 sequences are ENHRY and SYGVKD. V was pared by 8 bases and J by 4 bases, with 6 bases of the junction left unmatched. The CDR3 length is 14 residues. Only in-frame clones appear in the TCRdb table, and some are missing; sequencing was by immunoSEQ multiplex PCR. The sample holds roughly 82,000 clones, roughly four fifths seen once. Broader study findings: Over approximately two and four weeks, about 15 and 18 clones changed, versus approximately 1.2 between replicates. Approximately two-week clone count variance significantly increased as total template count grew.

In regard to this clone: The target antigen is unknown.

The J gene is TRBJ1-2, the V gene TRBV10-3; 11 bases are shared with TRBD1. This sequence was found in a person aged 18-70 years in good health. Sequenced: blood. CDR3 amino acids: CAIGGQGASYGYTF. The CDR3 nucleotides are TGTGCCATCGGCGGACAGGGGGCCTCCTATGGCTACACCTTC.